This TCR beta chain was sequenced during a study of cytomegalovirus exposure and HLA in healthy donors. Germline V gene lookup returns CDR1 MGHRA and CDR2 YSYEKL. This CDR3 is 16 amino acids long. Trimming removed 0 bases from V and 7 bases from J, with 15 bases in between. The PCR used 60 Vbeta and 13 Jbeta primers. Sequenced by immunoSEQ multiplex PCR; TCRdb stores in-frame clones only, minus some. The sample lists over 250,000 clones, roughly two thirds seen once, with about 2.2% in the top ten. The TCR comes from a female donor in good health and CMV-seronegative. Sequencing was done on a sample of PBMCs. The chain joins TRBV4-1 to TRBJ1-4, with a weak D call TRBD1 (5 bases). The CDR3 nucleotides are TGCGCCAGCAGCCAAGATGCCAGGGCCGGGAGTGAAAAACTGTTTTTT. It translates to CASSQDARAGSEKLFF.